This is a list of T cell receptor beta chains from one sample in a study of Ad26.COV2.S vaccination and SARS-CoV-2 variants. Clones were sequenced by immunoSEQ multiplex PCR, and TCRdb holds only the in-frame ones, with some missing. This table holds under 150,000 clones, 86% found once. Material: peripheral blood, obtained after recovery from COVID-19. The receptor set was obtained from a human donor who had recovered from COVID-19. Each CDR3 is given with its conserved first and last residue. D genes are given only for firm matches. Not all rows give a size; the values are once, few, many and, for expanded clones, a class.

v_call	j_call	clone_size	d_call	cdr3_aa	cdr3_nt
TRBV5-6	TRBJ2-7	.	.	CASSLVVAGGAYEQYF	TGTGCCAGCAGCTTGGTGGTGGCAGGGGGGGCCTACGAGCAGTACTTC
TRBV3-1/TRBV3-2	TRBJ1-4	once	.	CASSQVGAATNEKLFF	TGTGCCAGCAGCCAAGTAGGCGCAGCAACTAATGAAAAACTGTTTTTT
TRBV4-1	TRBJ2-3	.	.	CASQSLPDTDTQYF	TGCGCCAGCCAATCCCTCCCCGACACAGATACGCAGTATTTT
TRBV5-1	TRBJ2-1	few	.	CASSLGESYNEQFF	TGCGCCAGCAGCCTTGGGGAAAGCTACAATGAGCAGTTCTTC
TRBV24-1	TRBJ2-1	.	.	CATSDPTDSSYNEQFF	TGTGCCACCAGTGATCCGACGGACAGCTCCTACAATGAGCAGTTCTTC
TRBV18	TRBJ1-1	.	TRBD1	CASSPLDRGMNTEAFF	TGTGCCAGCTCACCTCTGGACAGGGGAATGAACACTGAAGCTTTCTTT
TRBV7-9	TRBJ1-1	.	TRBD1	CASRARDRGSTEAFF	TGTGCCAGCAGAGCCCGGGACAGGGGTAGTACTGAAGCTTTCTTT
TRBV2	TRBJ2-1	.	TRBD2	CASMRLAGGVNEQFF	TGTGCCAGCATGCGACTAGCGGGGGGGGTAAATGAGCAGTTCTTC
TRBV5-1	TRBJ2-3	.	.	CASSLDSTDTQYF	TGCGCCAGCAGCTTAGACAGCACAGATACGCAGTATTTT
TRBV6-5	TRBJ2-7	.	.	CASSTGVHEQYF	TGTGCCAGCAGTACGGGGGTCCACGAGCAGTACTTC
TRBV11-2	TRBJ1-1	.	TRBD1	CASSLEGRGRTRRRTEAFF	TGTGCCAGCAGCTTAGAGGGCAGGGGGCGAACCCGACGGCGCACTGAAGCTTTCTTT
TRBV6-2/TRBV6-3	TRBJ1-2	.	.	CASSYVGSRGWGYTF	TGTGCCAGCAGTTACGTGGGATCCCGGGGCTGGGGCTACACCTTC
TRBV29-1	TRBJ2-1	.	.	CSDRQGTYYNEQFF	TGCAGCGACCGGCAGGGCACTTATTACAATGAGCAGTTCTTC
TRBV11-2	TRBJ2-1	.	.	CASSPAGEQFF	TGTGCCAGCAGCCCGGCCGGTGAGCAGTTCTTC
TRBV5-8	TRBJ2-1	once	.	CASSLRTNEQFF	TGTGCCAGCAGCTTGCGTACTAATGAGCAGTTCTTC
TRBV29-1	TRBJ1-1	once	.	CSAGGSPPQAFF	TGCAGCGCTGGGGGCAGTCCACCCCAAGCTTTCTTT
TRBV27	TRBJ2-7	.	.	CASSTLTGFSSYEQYF	TGTGCCAGCAGTACCCTGACAGGTTTTAGCTCCTACGAGCAGTACTTC
TRBV6-2/TRBV6-3	TRBJ1-1	.	.	CASSFIYSLTGRGTEAFF	TGTGCCAGCAGTTTTATATACAGTTTAACAGGGCGGGGGACTGAAGCTTTCTTT
TRBV3-1/TRBV3-2	TRBJ1-3	.	.	CASSQGVADTIYF	TGTGCCAGCAGCCAAGGGGTGGCAGACACCATATATTTT
TRBV12-3/TRBV12-4	TRBJ2-3	.	.	CASTTDTQYF	TGTGCCAGCACAACAGATACGCAGTATTTT
TRBV3-1/TRBV3-2	TRBJ1-3	.	TRBD1	CASSETGDTIYF	TGTGCCAGCAGCGAGACAGGGGACACCATATATTTT
TRBV25-1	TRBJ1-4	.	.	CASSEVLRGTTNEKLFF	TGTGCCAGCAGTGAAGTCCTCCGGGGGACAACTAATGAAAAACTGTTTTTT
TRBV27	TRBJ2-3	.	.	CASSLGGRVTDTQYF	TGTGCCAGCAGTTTGGGGGGAAGGGTCACAGATACGCAGTATTTT
TRBV11-2	TRBJ1-1	.	.	CASSQGMNTEAFF	TGTGCCAGCAGCCAGGGAATGAACACTGAAGCTTTCTTT
TRBV7-2	TRBJ1-1	.	TRBD1	CASSLAGQPQEAFF	TGTGCCAGCAGCTTAGCGGGACAGCCTCAGGAAGCTTTCTTT